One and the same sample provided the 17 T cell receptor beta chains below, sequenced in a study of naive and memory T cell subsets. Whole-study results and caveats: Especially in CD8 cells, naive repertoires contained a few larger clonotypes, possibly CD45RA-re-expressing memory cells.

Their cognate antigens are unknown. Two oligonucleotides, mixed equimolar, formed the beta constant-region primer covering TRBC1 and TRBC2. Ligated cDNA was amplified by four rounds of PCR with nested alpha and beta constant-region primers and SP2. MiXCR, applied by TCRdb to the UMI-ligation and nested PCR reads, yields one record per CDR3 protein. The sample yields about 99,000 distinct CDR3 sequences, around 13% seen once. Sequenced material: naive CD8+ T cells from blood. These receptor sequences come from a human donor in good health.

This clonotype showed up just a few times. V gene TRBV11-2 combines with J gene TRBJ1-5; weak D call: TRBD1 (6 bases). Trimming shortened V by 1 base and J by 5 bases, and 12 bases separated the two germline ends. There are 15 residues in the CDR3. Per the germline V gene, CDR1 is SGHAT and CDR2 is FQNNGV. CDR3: CASSLGGGWDQPQHF. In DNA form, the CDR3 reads TGTGCCAGCAGCTTAGGAGGGGGTTGGGATCAGCCCCAGCATTTT. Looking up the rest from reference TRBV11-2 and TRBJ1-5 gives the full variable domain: EAGVAQSPRYKIIEKRQSVAFWCNPISGHATLYWYQQILGQGPKLLIQFQNNGVVDDSQLPKDRFSAERLKGVDSTLKIQPAKLEDSAVYLCASSLGGGWDQPQHFGDGTRLSIL.

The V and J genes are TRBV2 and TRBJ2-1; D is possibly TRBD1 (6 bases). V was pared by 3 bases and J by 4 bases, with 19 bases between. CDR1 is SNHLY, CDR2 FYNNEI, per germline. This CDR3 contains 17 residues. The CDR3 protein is CASSEDSRLRGYNEQFF. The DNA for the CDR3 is TGTGCCAGCAGTGAGGACAGTCGGCTGAGGGGGTACAATGAGCAGTTCTTC.

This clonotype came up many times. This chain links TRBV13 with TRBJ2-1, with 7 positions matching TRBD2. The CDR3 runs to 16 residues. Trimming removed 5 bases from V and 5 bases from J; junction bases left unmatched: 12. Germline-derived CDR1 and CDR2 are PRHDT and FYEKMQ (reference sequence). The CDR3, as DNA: TGTGCCAGCAGCCTCCAGCTTCTAGCGGACAACAATGAGCAGTTCTTC. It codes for CASSLQLLADNNEQFF.

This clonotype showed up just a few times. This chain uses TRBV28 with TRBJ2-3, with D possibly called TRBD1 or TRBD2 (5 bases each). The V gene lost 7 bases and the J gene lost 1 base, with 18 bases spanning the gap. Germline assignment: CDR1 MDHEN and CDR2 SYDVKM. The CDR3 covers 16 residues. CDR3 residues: CASNLRDAGRTDTQYF. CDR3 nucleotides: TGTGCCAGCAACCTCCGGGACGCAGGGCGCACAGATACGCAGTATTTT.

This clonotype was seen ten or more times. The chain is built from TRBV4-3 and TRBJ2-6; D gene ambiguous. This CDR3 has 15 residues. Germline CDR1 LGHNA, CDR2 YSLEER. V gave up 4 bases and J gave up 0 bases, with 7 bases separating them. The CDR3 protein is CASSPFTSGANVLTF. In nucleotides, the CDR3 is TGCGCCAGCAGCCCTTTCACCTCTGGGGCCAACGTCCTGACTTTC.

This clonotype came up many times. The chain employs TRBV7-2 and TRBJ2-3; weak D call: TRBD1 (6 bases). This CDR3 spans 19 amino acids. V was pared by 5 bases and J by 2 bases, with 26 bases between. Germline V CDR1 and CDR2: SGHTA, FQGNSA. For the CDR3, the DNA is TGTGCCAGCAGCCTCCGGGGCAGGGGTACTCGATTACCCACAGATACGCAGTATTTT. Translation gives CASSLRGRGTRLPTDTQYF.

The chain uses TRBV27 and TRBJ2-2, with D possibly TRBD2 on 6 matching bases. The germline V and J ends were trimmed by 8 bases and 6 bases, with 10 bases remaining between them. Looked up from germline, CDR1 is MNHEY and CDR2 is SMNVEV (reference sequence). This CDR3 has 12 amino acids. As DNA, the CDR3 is TGTGCCAGCTGGCGGGGAGCCGGGGAGCTGTTTTTT. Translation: CASWRGAGELFF.

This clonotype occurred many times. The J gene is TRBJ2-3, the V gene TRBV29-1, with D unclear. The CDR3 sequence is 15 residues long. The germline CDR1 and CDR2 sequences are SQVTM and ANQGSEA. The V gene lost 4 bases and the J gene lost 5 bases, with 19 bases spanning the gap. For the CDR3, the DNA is TGCAGCGTTGTGACCCAAGTGGGCCTATTAGATACGCAGTATTTT. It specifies CSVVTQVGLLDTQYF.

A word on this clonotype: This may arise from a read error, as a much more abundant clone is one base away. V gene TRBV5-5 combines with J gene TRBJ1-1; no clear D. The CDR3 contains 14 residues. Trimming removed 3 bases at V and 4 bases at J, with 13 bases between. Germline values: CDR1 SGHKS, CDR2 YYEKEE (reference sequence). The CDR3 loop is CASSSPEIGTEAFF. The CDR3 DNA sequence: TGTGCCAGCAGCTCTCCTGAGATTGGCACTGAAGCTTTCTTT. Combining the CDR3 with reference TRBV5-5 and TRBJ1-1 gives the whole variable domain DAGVTQSPTHLIKTRGQQVTLRCSPISGHKSVSWYQQVLGQGPQFIFQYYEKEERGRGNFPDRFSARQFPNYSSELNVNALLLGDSALYLCASSSPEIGTEAFFGQGTRLTVV.

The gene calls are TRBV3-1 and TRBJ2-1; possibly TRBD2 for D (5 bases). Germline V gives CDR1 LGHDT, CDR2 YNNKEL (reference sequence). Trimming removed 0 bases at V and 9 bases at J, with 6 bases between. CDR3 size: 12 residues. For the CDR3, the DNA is TGTGCCAGCAGCCAAGAACGGGGTGAGCAGTTCTTC. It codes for CASSQERGEQFF.

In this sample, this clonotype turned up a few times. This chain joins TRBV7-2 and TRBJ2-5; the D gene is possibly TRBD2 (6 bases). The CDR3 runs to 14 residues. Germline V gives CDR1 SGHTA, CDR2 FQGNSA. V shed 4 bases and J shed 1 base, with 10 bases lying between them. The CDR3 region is CASSSGLIQETQYF. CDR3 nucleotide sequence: TGTGCCAGCAGCTCCGGACTAATCCAAGAGACCCAGTACTTC.

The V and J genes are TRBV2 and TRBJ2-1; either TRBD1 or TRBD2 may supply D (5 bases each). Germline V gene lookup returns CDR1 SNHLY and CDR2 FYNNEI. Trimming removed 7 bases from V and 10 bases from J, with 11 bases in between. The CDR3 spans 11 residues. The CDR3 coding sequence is TGTGCCAGCACCTTGGGGACCGAGCAGTTCTTC. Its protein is CASTLGTEQFF. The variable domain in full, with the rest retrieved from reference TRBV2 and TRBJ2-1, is EPEVTQTPSHQVTQMGQEVILRCVPISNHLYFYWYRQILGQKVEFLVSFYNNEISEKSEIFDDQFSVERPDGSNFTLKIRSTKLEDSAMYFCASTLGTEQFFGPGTRLTVL.

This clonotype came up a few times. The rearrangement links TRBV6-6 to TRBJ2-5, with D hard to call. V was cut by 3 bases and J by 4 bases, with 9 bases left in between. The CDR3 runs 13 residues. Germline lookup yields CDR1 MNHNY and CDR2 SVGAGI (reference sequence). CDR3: CASSYRQVETQYF. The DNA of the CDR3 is TGTGCCAGCAGTTATAGGCAGGTAGAGACCCAGTACTTC.

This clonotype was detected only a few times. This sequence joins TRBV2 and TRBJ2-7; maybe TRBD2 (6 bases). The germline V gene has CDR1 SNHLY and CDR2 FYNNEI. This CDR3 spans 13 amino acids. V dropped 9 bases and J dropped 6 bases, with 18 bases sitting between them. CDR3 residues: CASRGPFGGEQYF. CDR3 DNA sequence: TGTGCCAGTAGAGGACCCTTCGGGGGCGAGCAGTACTTC. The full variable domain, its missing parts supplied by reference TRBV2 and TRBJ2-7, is EPEVTQTPSHQVTQMGQEVILRCVPISNHLYFYWYRQILGQKVEFLVSFYNNEISEKSEIFDDQFSVERPDGSNFTLKIRSTKLEDSAMYFCASRGPFGGEQYFGPGTRLTVT.

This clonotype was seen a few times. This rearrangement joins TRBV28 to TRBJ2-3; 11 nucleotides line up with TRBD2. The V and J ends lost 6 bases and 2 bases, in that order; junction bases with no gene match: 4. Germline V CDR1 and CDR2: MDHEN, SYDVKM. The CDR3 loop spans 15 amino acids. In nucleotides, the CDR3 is TGTGCCAGCAGAACTAGCGGGGGAGCCACAGATACGCAGTATTTT. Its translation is CASRTSGGATDTQYF.

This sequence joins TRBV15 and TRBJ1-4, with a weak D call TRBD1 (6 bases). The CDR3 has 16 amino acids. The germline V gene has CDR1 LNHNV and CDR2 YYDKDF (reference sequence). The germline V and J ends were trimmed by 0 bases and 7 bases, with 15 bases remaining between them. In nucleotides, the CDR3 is TGTGCCACCAGCAGAGATAGGGGGGCGAGGAGTGAAAAACTGTTTTTT. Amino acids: CATSRDRGARSEKLFF.

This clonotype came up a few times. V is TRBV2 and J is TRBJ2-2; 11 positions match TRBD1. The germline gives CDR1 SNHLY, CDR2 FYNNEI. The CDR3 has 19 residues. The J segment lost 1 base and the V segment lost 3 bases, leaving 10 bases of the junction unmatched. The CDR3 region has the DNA TGTGCCAGCAGTGATGGACAGGGGGCGACAATACTGAACACCGGGGAGCTGTTTTTT. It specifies CASSDGQGATILNTGELFF.